The entry that follows covers one TCR beta chain sequence. The V gene's germline CDR1 is MDHEN and CDR2 SYDVKM. Trimming took off 5 bases at V and 4 bases at J, with 14 bases between the two ends. The CDR3 has 14 amino acids. Method: immunoSEQ multiplex PCR; TCRdb's copy keeps in-frame clones and lacks some. Of 70,000 to 95,000 clones in the sample, roughly 76% were seen once. This specimen belongs to a study of blood T cell repertoires in COVID-19. About the study: The samples span acute and convalescent COVID-19 from the United States, Italy and Spain.

The source of this sequence is a woman aged 70-85 years with acute or convalescent COVID-19. The sample was peripheral blood. The chain recombines TRBV28 with TRBJ1-2; D gene unclear. The CDR3 DNA is TGTGCCAGCAGTCCTCTTACAGAGCTCTATGGCTACACCTTC. Protein: CASSPLTELYGYTF.